This T cell receptor beta chain was identified in a study of shared clonotypes between healthy human individuals. Study-level findings and limits: Memory subsets had estimated richness that was generally smaller than that of naive subsets. When compared with the clonotypes that were shared by all four sorted-subset donors, the non-shared clonotypes turned out to have lower generation probabilities.

Comment on this clone: What it binds is not known.

The CDR3 is 15 amino acids. The V and J ends lost 3 bases and 3 bases respectively, with 15 bases between them. CDR1 ENHRY and CDR2 SYGVKD come from the germline V gene. Both CD45RO+ cells and CCR7-negative CD45RA+ TemRA cells were combined to make up CD8 memory. The method was immunoSEQ multiplex PCR; TCRdb's version includes in-frame clones alone and lacks a portion of them. The sample has 400,000 or so clones, about 96% seen once; the top ten hold approximately 0.3%. The clonotype was recovered from a man aged 30 to 39 in good health. The gene calls are TRBV10-3 and TRBJ2-7; a possible D gene is TRBD2 (6 bases). Sequencing was performed on memory CD8+ T cells sorted from blood. The subset is: CD45RO+ cells pooled with CCR7-negative TemRA cells. CDR3 in DNA: TGTGCCATCAGTGATCTAGGGACTTCTATCTACGAGCAGTACTTC. It specifies CAISDLGTSIYEQYF.